These T cell receptor beta chains were read from a single sample in a study of blood T cell repertoires in COVID-19. Profiled with immunoSEQ multiplex PCR; TCRdb holds only in-frame clones, not every one. The sample records fewer than 250,000 clones, about nine tenths being singletons. The sample comprised peripheral blood. These receptors were collected from a woman aged 60-75 years with acute or convalescent COVID-19. The CDR3 runs from the conserved cysteine through the conserved F or W.

v_gene	j_gene	CDR3aa
TRBV18	TRBJ2-1	CASSLGLAGQGEQFF
TRBV19	TRBJ2-7	CASTPRGLAYEQYF
TRBV30	TRBJ2-3	CAWSGLAGSTDTQYF
TRBV18	TRBJ2-1	CASSPGGGNEQFF
TRBV7-3	TRBJ1-1	CASGRTGNTEAFF
TRBV30	TRBJ1-1	CAWRTRGAAFF
TRBV2	TRBJ1-6	CASAGGSYNSPLHF
TRBV3-1/TRBV3-2	TRBJ2-5	CASSQDFLAGGGETQYF
TRBV28	TRBJ1-1	CASSLPGGLGTEAFF
TRBV7-2	TRBJ2-5	CASSLGTRQETQYF
TRBV28	TRBJ2-4	CASSPPIGKNIQYF
TRBV21-1	TRBJ2-7	CASSKGRDEQYF
TRBV5-6	TRBJ2-6	CASSGALSGANVLTF
TRBV2	TRBJ1-1	CASARGGNTEAFF
TRBV5-1	TRBJ2-4	CASSFGTKTKNIQYF
TRBV5-1	TRBJ1-6	CASTYGQSSYNSPLHF
TRBV18	TRBJ2-3	CASSPGTGGADTQYF
TRBV7-2	TRBJ2-7	CASSQQGQIYEQYF
TRBV6-2/TRBV6-3	TRBJ1-1	CASSYVSGRGGVVNTEAFF
TRBV28	TRBJ2-4	CASSLMTSGRARDIQYF
TRBV14	TRBJ2-6	CASSQLTGAGANVLTF
TRBV29-1	TRBJ1-1	CSVEGQGSTEAFF
TRBV4-1	TRBJ1-4	CASSQDGRGEEKLFF
TRBV25-1	TRBJ1-5	CASSEYRQVYHSNQPQHF
TRBV11-2	TRBJ2-1	CASSFSLAEPYNEQFF
TRBV28	TRBJ1-5	CASSLSQQGRQPQHF
TRBV5-1	TRBJ2-7	CASSPRGGKAGHEQYF
TRBV19	TRBJ1-5	CASSGTGGSNSNQPQHF
TRBV9	TRBJ2-5	CASSAGTSGETQYF
TRBV4-1	TRBJ2-2	CASSQDTGTNTGELFF
TRBV4-2	TRBJ1-2	CASSQDPDSRYGYTF
TRBV7-3	TRBJ2-3	CASSLGLGRMGGTDTQYF
TRBV7-9	TRBJ2-6	CASSHDRGQGARGANVLTF
TRBV5-1	TRBJ2-2	CASSPTAGNTGELFF
TRBV12-3/TRBV12-4	TRBJ1-2	CASSRTGQDGYTF
TRBV7-2	TRBJ2-7	CASSSLRDRSSYEQYF
TRBV19	TRBJ1-5	CASSIFHGDSYQPQHF
TRBV25-1	TRBJ2-2	CASSGSWGSRSNTGELFF
TRBV24-1	TRBJ2-1	CATSDLPGQDYNEQFF
TRBV18	TRBJ1-1	CASSVTQGAMNTEAFF